This T cell receptor beta chain originates from a study of blood T cells in healthy people across ages. V dropped 3 bases and J dropped 1 base, with 6 bases sitting between them. The CDR3 loop spans 13 amino acids. Sample-barcoded 5' priming and a J-beta primer mix drove a second PCR of about 7 to 12 cycles. Using its own MiXCR run on the 5' RACE reads, TCRdb lists one record per CDR3 protein. The sample records hundreds of thousands of distinct CDR3 sequences, under 45% being singletons. Peripheral blood, around 10 milliliters per donor, was collected. The chain carries TRBV12-3 or TRBV12-4 and TRBJ1-1; D is unclear. The material sequenced was blood. This TCR was recovered from a man in his 60s in good health. CDR3 protein: CASSFSPNTEAFF. CDR3 sequence (DNA): TGTGCCAGCAGTTTTTCCCCGAACACTGAAGCTTTCTTT.